Presented here are 2 T cell receptor beta chains from one specimen sequenced in a study of shared clonotypes between healthy human individuals. TCRdb's copy holds only in-frame clones and misses some; the assay was immunoSEQ multiplex PCR. The sample records around 720,000 clones, 73% being singletons. The sample consisted of memory CD4+ T cells sorted from blood. Subset denoted: CD45RA-negative fraction. These receptors were taken from a woman aged 30 to 39 in good health.

The rearrangement uses TRBV28 and TRBJ2-1, with D possibly TRBD1 on 6 matching bases. The CDR3 spans 15 residues. Looked up from germline, CDR1 is MDHEN and CDR2 is SYDVKM. V was clipped by 6 bases and J by 2 bases, with 14 bases between them. CDR3 sequence: CASSLRGEPYNEQFF. The CDR3 DNA reads TGTGCCAGCAGCCTCAGGGGTGAACCCTACAATGAGCAGTTCTTC.

The chain employs TRBV4-1 and TRBJ2-1, with D perhaps matching TRBD2 (6 bases). Germline lookup yields CDR1 MGHRA and CDR2 YSYEKL. CDR3 size: 12 residues. The V end was cut by 4 bases, the J end by 11 bases, with 12 bases between. The CDR3 DNA reads as TGCGCCAGCAGCCCGACCGCGGGAAAGCAGTTCTTC. It translates to CASSPTAGKQFF.